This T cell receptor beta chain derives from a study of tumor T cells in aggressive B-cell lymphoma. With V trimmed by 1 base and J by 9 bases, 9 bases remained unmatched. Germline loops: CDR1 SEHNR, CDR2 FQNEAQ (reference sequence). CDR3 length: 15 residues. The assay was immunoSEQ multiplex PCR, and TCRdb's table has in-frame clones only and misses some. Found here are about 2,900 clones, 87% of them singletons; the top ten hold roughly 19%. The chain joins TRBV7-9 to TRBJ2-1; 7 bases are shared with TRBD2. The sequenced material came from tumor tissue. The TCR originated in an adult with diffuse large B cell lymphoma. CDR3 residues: CASSLDGLGASEQFF. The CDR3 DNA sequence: TGTGCCAGCAGCTTAGACGGACTAGGCGCGTCTGAGCAGTTCTTC.